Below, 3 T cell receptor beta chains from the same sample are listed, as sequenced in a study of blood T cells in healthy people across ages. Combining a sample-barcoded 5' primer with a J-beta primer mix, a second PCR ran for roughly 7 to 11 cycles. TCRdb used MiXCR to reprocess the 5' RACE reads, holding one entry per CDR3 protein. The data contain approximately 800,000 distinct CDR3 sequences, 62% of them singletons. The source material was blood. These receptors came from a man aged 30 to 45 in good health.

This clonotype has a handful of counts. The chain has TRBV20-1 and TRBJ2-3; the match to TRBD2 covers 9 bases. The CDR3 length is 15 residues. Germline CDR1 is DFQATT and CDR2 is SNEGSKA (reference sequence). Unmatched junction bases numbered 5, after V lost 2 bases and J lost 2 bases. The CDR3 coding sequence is TGCAGTGCTAGATCGGCGGGGGGGCACACAGATACGCAGTATTTT. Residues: CSARSAGGHTDTQYF.

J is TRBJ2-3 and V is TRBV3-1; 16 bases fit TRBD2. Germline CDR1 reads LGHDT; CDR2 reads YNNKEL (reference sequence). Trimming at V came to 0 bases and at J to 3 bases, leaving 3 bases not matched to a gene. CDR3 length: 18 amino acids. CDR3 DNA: TGTGCCAGCAGCCAAGATGGGACTAGCGGGGGGGCGACAGATACGCAGTATTTT. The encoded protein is CASSQDGTSGGATDTQYF.

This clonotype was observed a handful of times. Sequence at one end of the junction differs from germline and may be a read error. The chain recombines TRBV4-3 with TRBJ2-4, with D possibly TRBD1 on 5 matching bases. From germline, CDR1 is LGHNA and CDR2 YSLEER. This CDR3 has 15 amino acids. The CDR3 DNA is TGCGCCAGCAGACAAGGACAAGTCGCCCCAAACATTCAGTACTTC. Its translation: CASRQGQVAPNIQYF.